Each of the 28 T cell receptor beta chains below was sequenced from the same sample in a study of T cells in Graves' hyperthyroidism and ophthalmopathy. TCR beta CDR3 regions were amplified from RNA. Initially, a first-round RT-PCR of the TCR CDR3 employed the HTBI primer set. Via MiXCR, TCRdb re-called the multiplex PCR reads, giving one row per CDR3 protein. The repertoire includes 500,000 to 700,000 distinct CDR3 sequences, 16% of them detected once, and more than 15% sits in the top ten. Sequencing was performed on blood. The receptors come from a woman in her late teens or twenties with Graves' hyperthyroidism.

This clonotype was detected only a few times. This sequence joins TRBV7-9 and TRBJ1-6; TRBD1 matches at 8 bases. CDR1 and CDR2 (germline): SEHNR, FQNEAQ (reference sequence). J was trimmed by 9 bases and V by 3 bases; bases with no gene match: 7. The CDR3 is made up of 15 amino acids. The CDR3 region has the DNA TGTGCCAGCAGCTTTATAGGACAGGGAGTTTCACCCCTCCACTTT. This codes for CASSFIGQGVSPLHF.

The genes are TRBV27 and TRBJ2-2; tentatively, D is TRBD2 (7 bases). Germline V gives CDR1 MNHEY, CDR2 SMNVEV (reference sequence). The CDR3 length is 17 residues. Trimming stripped 1 base from V and 4 bases from J, with 16 bases between. CDR3 nucleotides: TGTGCCAGCAGTTTATGGGGGGGGCTGGATGGCACCGGGGAGCTGTTTTTT. Translation gives CASSLWGGLDGTGELFF.

With respect to this clonotype: The junction shows a germline mismatch at one end, possibly a read error. The rearrangement links TRBV12-3 or TRBV12-4 to TRBJ1-6; 7 nucleotides match TRBD1. The CDR3 runs 14 residues. CDR3 loop: CASSFGTANSPPHF. DNA of the CDR3: TGTGCCAGCAGTTTCGGGACAGCCAATTCACCCCCCCACTTT.

This clonotype was seen repeatedly, ten times or more. The chain combines TRBV11-3 with TRBJ2-7; D is unclear. The CDR3 runs 14 residues. Trimming pared 0 bases from V and 3 bases from J, leaving 9 bases between. Germline V CDR1 and CDR2: SGHNT, YENEEA. CDR3 sequence: CASSLDQPSYEQYF. Here the CDR3 DNA reads TGTGCCAGCAGCTTAGACCAACCAAGCTACGAGCAGTACTTC.

This clonotype was picked up a small number of times. This chain uses TRBV6-5 with TRBJ2-2; D unresolved. The germline V and J ends were trimmed by 0 bases and 1 base, with 6 bases remaining between them. This CDR3 is 15 amino acids long. Looked up from germline, CDR1 is MNHEY and CDR2 is SVGAGI. As DNA, the CDR3 is TGTGCCAGCAGTTACTCTAGTTGGAACACCGGGGAGCTGTTTTTT. Protein: CASSYSSWNTGELFF.

This clonotype was counted only a few times. The rearrangement links TRBV14 to TRBJ2-1; possibly TRBD1 for D (7 bases). Germline V gene sequence: CDR1 SGHDN, CDR2 FVKESK. The CDR3 runs to 13 residues. The V and J ends lost 0 bases and 14 bases respectively, with 14 bases between them. The CDR3 loop reads CASSQDAGTVKFF. The DNA of the CDR3 is TGTGCCAGCAGCCAAGATGCGGGGACAGTAAAGTTCTTC.

This chain joins TRBV10-3 and TRBJ2-7; 9 bases fit TRBD1. Looked up from germline, CDR1 is ENHRY and CDR2 is SYGVKD. Trimming cost V 10 bases and J 5 bases; bases outside gene matches: 6. The CDR3 extends over 12 amino acids. This CDR3 is CASQRDRDEQYF. The CDR3 coding sequence is TGTGCCAGCCAACGGGACAGGGACGAGCAGTACTTC.

In its sample, this clonotype was seen a few times. The CDR3 is CASSLRDRVGDSPLHF. CDR3 bases: TGTGCCAGCAGCTTAAGGGACAGGGTGGGGGATTCACCCCTCCACTTT. This chain links TRBV7-3 with TRBJ1-6, with 9 bases lining up with TRBD1. The V gene end was trimmed by 1 base and the J gene end by 8 bases; junction bases not matched to a gene: 6. CDR3 length: 16 amino acids. Per germline, CDR1 SGHTA and CDR2 FQGTGA.

This clonotype was detected ten times or more. At one end, the junction sequence differs from germline, possibly due to a read error. CDR3 in amino acids: CTSSLWGGKKAKNIQYF. DNA of the CDR3: TGTACCAGCAGTTTATGGGGGGGGAAGAAGGCCAAAAACATTCAGTACTTC. V and J are TRBV28 and TRBJ2-4, with 7 nucleotides matching TRBD2. The CDR3 is 17 residues long. The V gene's germline CDR1 is MDHEN and CDR2 SYDVKM.

This clonotype was recorded a few times. This chain connects TRBV18 to TRBJ2-4; TRBD1 agrees at 7 bases. V lost 3 bases and J lost 3; bases outside the gene matches: 8. Germline V CDR1 and CDR2: KGHSH, LQKENI. This CDR3 spans 16 amino acids. In DNA form, the CDR3 reads TGTGCCAGCTCACCTCTGACAGGGCGAGGCAAAAACATTCAGTACTTC. Protein product: CASSPLTGRGKNIQYF.

This clonotype has ten or more counts. The J gene is TRBJ1-1, the V gene TRBV5-8, with D unresolved. V was cut by 4 bases and J by 5 bases, with 15 bases left in between. Germline CDR1 SGHTS, CDR2 YDEGEE. This CDR3 spans 14 amino acids. In DNA form, the CDR3 reads TGTGCCAGCAGCATACACGGAACGGGTACTGAAGCTTTCTTT. Its translation: CASSIHGTGTEAFF.

This clonotype was picked up one time. This CDR3 is CASNMDYEQYF. CDR3 DNA: TGCGCCAGCAACATGGACTACGAGCAGTACTTC. J is TRBJ2-7 and V is TRBV5-1; no clear D. Germline CDR1 is SGHRS and CDR2 is YFSETQ. This CDR3 is 11 amino acids long. The germline V and J ends were trimmed by 6 bases and 3 bases, with 7 bases remaining between them.

This clonotype was seen at least ten times. This chain joins TRBV12-3 or TRBV12-4 and TRBJ2-3, with D perhaps matching TRBD1 or TRBD2 (5 bases each). This CDR3 has 14 residues. Trimming removed 6 bases at V and 1 base at J, with 11 bases between. This chain's CDR3 is CASRWGRGTDTQYF. The CDR3 nucleotides are TGTGCCAGCAGGTGGGGACGTGGCACAGATACGCAGTATTTT.

This clonotype was observed at least ten times. This sequence joins TRBV20-1 and TRBJ2-7, with D perhaps matching TRBD2 (6 bases). V lost 6 bases, J lost 2 bases, and 20 bases lay in between. CDR3 length: 15 residues. Germline CDR1 is DFQATT and CDR2 is SNEGSKA (reference sequence). CDR3 sequence reads: CSATTREFNTYEQYF. The DNA for the CDR3 is TGCAGTGCAACGACTAGGGAATTTAACACCTACGAGCAGTACTTC.

This clonotype appeared a single time. This may arise from a read error, as a much more abundant clone is one base away. V usage is TRBV5-1 and J usage is TRBJ2-7; 7 positions match TRBD2. The CDR3 consists of 15 residues. Germline lookup yields CDR1 SGHRS and CDR2 YFSETQ. The J segment lost 5 bases and the V segment lost 2 bases, leaving 10 bases of the junction unmatched. DNA of the CDR3: TGCGCCAGCAGCTTCGGACCAGCGGGATCTGACGAGCAGTACTTC. As protein: CASSFGPAGSDEQYF.

This chain joins TRBV6-1 and TRBJ2-2; tentative D call: TRBD1 (6 bases). Germline lookup yields CDR1 MNHNS and CDR2 SASEGT. There are 16 residues in the CDR3. V lost 6 bases to trimming and J lost 0 bases, with 14 bases between them. The CDR3 sequence: CASRRWGTTNTGELFF. In DNA form, the CDR3 reads TGTGCCAGCAGGAGGTGGGGGACAACGAACACCGGGGAGCTGTTTTTT.

This clonotype has a count of ten or more. The chain has TRBV29-1 and TRBJ2-1; D is unresolved. The V and J ends lost 4 bases and 1 base respectively, with 8 bases between them. This CDR3 is built from 13 residues. Germline V CDR1 and CDR2: SQVTM, ANQGSEA. The CDR3 sequence is CSVVRGSYNEQFF. As DNA, the CDR3 is TGCAGCGTTGTTCGCGGATCCTACAATGAGCAGTTCTTC.

The chain carries TRBV6-1 and TRBJ1-3; D not certain. Germline V CDR1 and CDR2: MNHNS, SASEGT. This CDR3 region has 15 residues. Trimming removed 6 bases from V and 0 bases from J, with 12 bases in between. The CDR3 coding sequence is TGTGCCAGCAGCCTGTTAACCAGCTCTGGAAACACCATATATTTT. It specifies CASSLLTSSGNTIYF.

The table lists this clonotype with many counts. This chain uses TRBV7-2 with TRBJ2-7, with 11 nucleotides matching TRBD1. The length of the CDR3 is 15 residues. Unmatched junction bases numbered 10, after V lost 8 bases and J lost 4 bases. Germline loops: CDR1 SGHTA, CDR2 FQGNSA. This CDR3 is CASEEPGTGGYEQYF. CDR3 nucleotides: TGTGCCAGCGAAGAGCCCGGGACAGGGGGGTACGAGCAGTACTTC.

This clonotype was seen many times. The chain combines TRBV7-9 with TRBJ2-1, with D hard to call. The germline gives CDR1 SEHNR, CDR2 FQNEAQ (reference sequence). This CDR3 region has 16 residues. The V and J ends lost 1 base and 7 bases respectively, with 17 bases between them. The CDR3 DNA sequence: TGTGCCAGCAGCTTAGGTGATGGGCCAGCGTGGAATGAGCAGTTCTTC. Translation gives CASSLGDGPAWNEQFF.

The chain is built from TRBV20-1 and TRBJ2-1; 8 nucleotides agree with TRBD2. This CDR3 region has 12 residues. Trimming took 3 bases from V and 6 from J; bases not matched to a gene: 1. CDR1 DFQATT and CDR2 SNEGSKA come from the germline V gene (reference sequence). CDR3 residues: CSASGLANEQFF. In DNA form, the CDR3 reads TGCAGTGCTAGTGGACTAGCCAATGAGCAGTTCTTC.

There are many counts of this clonotype. The chain is built from TRBV27 and TRBJ1-1; no clear D gene. V lost 3 bases to trimming and J lost 5 bases, with 19 bases between them. The germline CDR1 and CDR2 sequences are MNHEY and SMNVEV (reference sequence). The CDR3 spans 16 residues. CDR3: CASSFLTGTKNTEAFF. DNA for the CDR3: TGTGCCAGCAGTTTCCTCACGGGAACTAAAAATACTGAAGCTTTCTTT.

This clonotype has only a few counts. The chain employs TRBV29-1 and TRBJ2-3; the D is unclear. V was trimmed by 7 bases and J by 1 base, leaving 9 bases between them. The CDR3 is 12 amino acids. Germline assignment: CDR1 SQVTM and CDR2 ANQGSEA. The CDR3 DNA reads TGCAGCGCTGGCGGACGCACAGATACGCAGTATTTT. This encodes CSAGGRTDTQYF.

The chain is built from TRBV6-2 or TRBV6-3 and TRBJ2-4; TRBD2 matches at 14 bases. The CDR3 is made up of 19 amino acids. V was pared by 4 bases and J by 0 bases, with 8 bases of the junction left unmatched. The germline V gene encodes CDR1 MNHEY and CDR2 SVGEGT. The DNA of the CDR3 is TGTGCCAGCAGTTCCTGGGGACTAGCGGGGGTGCTAGCCAAAAACATTCAGTACTTC. Translating gives CASSSWGLAGVLAKNIQYF.

The chain carries TRBV5-1 and TRBJ1-2; possible D gene TRBD1, 5 bases. The CDR3 spans 15 residues. With 0 bases removed from V and 0 bases from J, the gap between germline ends came to 9 bases. Germline V gene sequence: CDR1 SGHRS, CDR2 YFSETQ. CDR3 DNA sequence: TGCGCCAGCAGCTTGGAAGGGGTGACTAACTATGGCTACACCTTC. It is translated as CASSLEGVTNYGYTF. The variable domain in full, completed from reference TRBV5-1 and TRBJ1-2, reads KAGVTQTPRYLIKTRGQQVTLSCSPISGHRSVSWYQQTPGQGLQFLFEYFSETQRNKGNFPGRFSGRQFSNSRSEMNVSTLELGDSALYLCASSLEGVTNYGYTFGSGTRLTVV.

This clonotype was recorded a few times. The V and J genes are TRBV5-1 and TRBJ2-2; D not certain. CDR1 is SGHRS and CDR2 is YFSETQ in the germline V gene. The CDR3 contains 15 residues. The V gene lost 0 bases and the J gene lost 0 bases, with 6 bases spanning the gap. CDR3 residues: CASSLGSANTGELFF. CDR3 coding DNA: TGCGCCAGCAGCTTGGGCTCTGCGAACACCGGGGAGCTGTTTTTT.

In its sample, this clonotype was seen a few times. The chain carries TRBV18 and TRBJ2-1; D might be TRBD1 (6 bases). The germline V gene has CDR1 KGHSH and CDR2 LQKENI. The CDR3 covers 17 residues. V was pared by 1 base and J by 0 bases, with 13 bases between. CDR3 sequence: CASSPRGGQSSYNEQFF. In DNA form, the CDR3 reads TGTGCCAGCTCACCACGCGGCGGACAGAGCTCCTACAATGAGCAGTTCTTC.

This clonotype was recorded many times. This sequence joins TRBV12-3 or TRBV12-4 and TRBJ2-1, with D perhaps TRBD2 (6 bases). V was trimmed by 4 bases and J by 4 bases, leaving 14 bases between them. This CDR3 comprises 15 residues. CDR3 bases: TGTGCCAGCAGTTGGGGGGTCGGCCTTTACAATGAGCAGTTCTTC. As protein: CASSWGVGLYNEQFF.